Below, 28 T cell receptor beta chains from the same sample are listed, as sequenced in a study of blood T cells in healthy people across ages. Sample-barcoded 5' priming and a J-beta primer mix drove a second PCR of 7 to 11 cycles. MiXCR, run by TCRdb on the 5' RACE reads, gives a single entry per CDR3 protein. The sample has 1 million or so distinct CDR3 sequences, 40% to 50% seen once. Sequenced sample: blood. These receptor sequences come from a woman in her sixties in good health.

CDR3 coding DNA: TGTGCCAGCCAGATCCGCCAGGGACTAGATACCTACGAGCAGTACTTC. Encoded protein: CASQIRQGLDTYEQYF. V usage is TRBV10-3 and J usage is TRBJ2-5; 8 nucleotides line up with TRBD2. The J call may be wrong; the DNA end is better matched by TRBJ2-7. The germline V gene encodes CDR1 ENHRY and CDR2 SYGVKD. This CDR3 region has 16 residues.

This clonotype was recorded a few times. The J gene is TRBJ2-1, the V gene TRBV7-9; TRBD2 matches 10 bases. The CDR3 has 18 residues. Germline V gene sequence: CDR1 SEHNR, CDR2 FQNEAQ (reference sequence). V shed 5 bases, J shed 7 bases, and the junction held 17 bases outside the gene matches. The CDR3 nucleotides read TGTGCCAGCAGCCCTCTCTCTGGGTCTAGCGGGAGACGGAATGAGCAGTTCTTC. Residues: CASSPLSGSSGRRNEQFF.

This rearrangement joins TRBV25-1 to TRBJ1-1; weak D call: TRBD1 (5 bases). The CDR3 extends over 17 amino acids. Trimming pared 5 bases from V and 1 base from J, leaving 20 bases between. Per germline, CDR1 MGHDK and CDR2 SYGVNS. The CDR3 region has the DNA TGTGCCAGCAGTAGTCCCGGGACGGGGTTCGGGAACACTGAAGCTTTCTTT. It encodes CASSSPGTGFGNTEAFF. The full variable domain, rest sourced from reference TRBV25-1 and TRBJ1-1, is EADIYQTPRYLVIGTGKKITLECSQTMGHDKMYWYQQDPGMELHLIHYSYGVNSTEKGDLSSESTVSRIRTEHFPLTLESARPSHTSQYLCASSSPGTGFGNTEAFFGQGTRLTVV.

In the case of this clonotype: A much bigger clone sits one base away, suggesting this may be a read error. The V and J genes are TRBV7-8 and TRBJ2-5, with TRBD2 identical over 12 bases. The CDR3 runs to 15 residues. Losses at the gene ends were 5 bases for V and 11 bases for J; bases not matched to a gene: 12. Looked up from germline, CDR1 is SGHVS and CDR2 is FQNEAQ. The CDR3 nucleotides are TGTGCCAGCAGCGTGGGACTAGCGGGCGTAAATGAGCAGTACTTC. This encodes CASSVGLAGVNEQYF.

V is TRBV29-1 and J is TRBJ1-2, with unresolved D. The germline gives CDR1 SQVTM, CDR2 ANQGSEA. There are 12 residues in the CDR3. V dropped 1 base and J dropped 7 bases, with 10 bases sitting between them. The CDR3 DNA reads TGCAGCGTTGAAGTTCGCAGTTTTGGCTACACCTTC. Translated: CSVEVRSFGYTF. The full variable domain, completed using reference TRBV29-1 and TRBJ1-2, is SAVISQKPSRDICQRGTSLTIQCQVDSQVTMMFWYRQQPGQSLTLIATANQGSEATYESGFVIDKFPISRPNLTFSTLTVSNMSPEDSSIYLCSVEVRSFGYTFGSGTRLTVV.

Ten or more counts support this clonotype. The rearrangement joins TRBV29-1 to TRBJ2-7; tentatively, D is TRBD2 (6 bases). The germline gives CDR1 SQVTM, CDR2 ANQGSEA. Trimming shortened V by 6 bases and J by 7 bases, and 13 bases separated the two germline ends. The CDR3 spans 11 residues. This CDR3 is CSVDGRGEQYF. The CDR3 DNA is TGCAGCGTCGACGGACGGGGGGAGCAGTACTTC.

This chain links TRBV12-3 or TRBV12-4 with TRBJ2-7, with TRBD1 identical over 9 bases. The CDR3 is made up of 13 amino acids. V was clipped by 8 bases and J by 6 bases; unmatched bases: 8. The CDR3 nucleotides are TGTGCCAGCCTGGACAGGGGATTGGGCGAGCAGTACTTC. Its protein product is CASLDRGLGEQYF.

The V and J genes are TRBV29-1 and TRBJ2-1; D not certain. CDR1 and CDR2 (germline): SQVTM, ANQGSEA. Trimming removed 0 bases from V and 0 bases from J, with 6 bases in between. The CDR3 runs to 14 residues. As DNA, the CDR3 is TGCAGCGTTGAAGACATGAGCTCCTACAATGAGCAGTTCTTC. Protein: CSVEDMSSYNEQFF.

The J gene is TRBJ2-5, the V gene TRBV5-6; D is unresolved. Trimming cost V 0 bases and J 0 bases, with 12 bases left between them. CDR3 length equals 16 residues. Germline V lookup: CDR1 SGHDT, CDR2 YYEEEE. DNA for the CDR3: TGTGCCAGCAGCTTGGCCGCGGAACCGTACCAAGAGACCCAGTACTTC. Its protein is CASSLAAEPYQETQYF.

This clonotype was seen ten or more times. The chain employs TRBV20-1 and TRBJ2-5, with TRBD1 identical over 8 bases. CDR3 length equals 12 residues. Trimming cost V 4 bases and J 5 bases; bases outside gene matches: 3. The germline V gene encodes CDR1 DFQATT and CDR2 SNEGSKA (reference sequence). For the CDR3, the DNA is TGCAGTGCTAAAGACAGGGGTGAGACCCAGTACTTC. Translation gives CSAKDRGETQYF.

This chain uses TRBV5-4 with TRBJ2-1, with 9 bases lining up with TRBD2. The J call is uncertain, as TRBJ2-7 better fits the DNA end. The CDR3 runs to 16 residues. Germline values: CDR1 SGHNT, CDR2 YYREEE (reference sequence). For the CDR3, the DNA is TGTGCCAGCAGCCGCACCTTAGGACTAGCGATCGGCGAGCAGTACTTC. Translating it yields CASSRTLGLAIGEQYF.

This sequence joins TRBV5-1 and TRBJ1-5, with 7 bases aligning to TRBD1. Germline CDR1 SGHRS, CDR2 YFSETQ. V shed 0 bases, J shed 1 base, and the junction held 10 bases outside the gene matches. This CDR3 spans 18 amino acids. The CDR3 region is CASSLAPTDRVSNQPQHF. In nucleotides, the CDR3 is TGCGCCAGCAGCTTGGCCCCAACTGACAGGGTCAGCAATCAGCCCCAGCATTTT. The whole variable domain, filled in from reference TRBV5-1 and TRBJ1-5, reads KAGVTQTPRYLIKTRGQQVTLSCSPISGHRSVSWYQQTPGQGLQFLFEYFSETQRNKGNFPGRFSGRQFSNSRSEMNVSTLELGDSALYLCASSLAPTDRVSNQPQHFGDGTRLSIL.

This clonotype was found a few times. The rearrangement links TRBV12-3 or TRBV12-4 to TRBJ2-1, with D possibly TRBD2 on 5 matching bases. V was cut by 6 bases and J by 7 bases, with 13 bases left in between. This CDR3 spans 13 amino acids. For the CDR3, the DNA is TGTGCCAGCAGCCTAACGGGGTTGAATGAGCAGTTCTTC. This codes for CASSLTGLNEQFF.

About this clonotype: A junction boundary mismatches the germline segment, possibly from a read error. The V call is TRBV4-3, the J call TRBJ1-4; TRBD1 is a possible D gene (5 bases). Germline V gene data show CDR1 as LGHNA and CDR2 as YSLEER. The CDR3 length is 16 residues. This chain's CDR3 is CASSQGVADANEKLFF. CDR3 nucleotides: TGCGCCAGTAGCCAAGGGGTGGCGGACGCTAATGAAAAACTGTTTTTT.

This clonotype was observed a handful of times. The chain recombines TRBV12-3 or TRBV12-4 with TRBJ1-2, with unresolved D. The CDR3 consists of 14 residues. V was trimmed by 3 bases and J by 0 bases, leaving 8 bases between them. CDR3 protein: CASSFGTSNYGYTF. The CDR3 DNA reads TGTGCCAGCAGTTTCGGTACTTCTAACTATGGCTACACCTTC.

This clonotype appeared a few times. The chain links TRBV7-9 to TRBJ2-7, with D possibly being TRBD1 or TRBD2 (5 bases each). There are 16 residues in the CDR3. V gave up 4 bases and J gave up 4 bases, with 20 bases separating them. Germline CDR1 and CDR2: SEHNR and FQNEAQ (reference sequence). CDR3: CASSSSPTQDSYEQYF. The CDR3, as DNA: TGTGCCAGCAGCTCTTCTCCCACACAGGACTCATACGAGCAGTACTTC.

This clonotype was counted a few times. The chain couples TRBV11-2 to TRBJ2-4; D is tentatively TRBD1 or TRBD2 (6 bases each). The better agreement between TRBJ2-7 and the DNA end casts doubt on the J call. CDR1 and CDR2 from the germline V gene are SGHAT and FQNNGV. The CDR3 has 15 residues. CDR3 region: CASSLDRGRSNEQYF. The DNA of the CDR3 is TGTGCCAGCAGCTTAGACCGGGGGCGCAGCAACGAGCAGTACTTC.

This clonotype appeared once. V is TRBV12-3 or TRBV12-4 and J is TRBJ2-1, with 9 bases lining up with TRBD2. The CDR3 is 17 amino acids. The ends lost 2 bases at V and 4 bases at J; junction bases unmatched: 9. The CDR3 protein is CASSLNLAGKAYNEQFF. CDR3 DNA sequence: TGTGCCAGCAGTTTAAACCTAGCGGGAAAGGCTTACAATGAGCAGTTCTTC.

This clonotype came up a few times. This sequence joins TRBV7-9 and TRBJ2-1; D perhaps matches TRBD2 (6 bases). Trimming took 6 bases from V and 4 from J, leaving 16 bases between them. Germline V gives CDR1 SEHNR, CDR2 FQNEAQ (reference sequence). This CDR3 has 15 amino acids. The CDR3 spells CASSSSVNTYNEQFF. CDR3 DNA sequence: TGTGCCAGCAGTTCTAGCGTAAACACATACAATGAGCAGTTCTTC.

This clonotype occurred once. This chain uses TRBV20-1 with TRBJ2-7; the match to TRBD2 covers 9 bases. With V trimmed by 5 bases and J by 7 bases, 12 bases remained unmatched. Germline V CDR1 and CDR2: DFQATT, SNEGSKA (reference sequence). This CDR3 is 14 amino acids long. DNA of the CDR3: TGCAGTGCTCCAATAGCGGGAGTGTACAATGAGCAGTACTTC. The encoded protein is CSAPIAGVYNEQYF.

The chain employs TRBV15 and TRBJ2-1, with D tentatively TRBD1 (6 bases). Germline V CDR1 and CDR2: LNHNV, YYDKDF (reference sequence). The CDR3 has 11 residues. V dropped 8 bases and J dropped 8 bases, with 10 bases sitting between them. The DNA for the CDR3 is TGTGCCACCGGGACACTCGATGAGCAGTTCTTC. Its protein product is CATGTLDEQFF.

This clonotype was recorded at least ten times. The rearrangement uses TRBV20-1 and TRBJ2-3; no clear D gene. Trimming left V 6 bases short and J 0 bases short, with 10 bases between. This CDR3 has 13 amino acids. CDR1 and CDR2 from the germline V gene are DFQATT and SNEGSKA (reference sequence). The CDR3 reads CSATYPSTDTQYF. The CDR3 coding sequence is TGCAGTGCGACCTACCCTAGCACAGATACGCAGTATTTT.

The CDR3 reads CASSLVDRYYEQYF. The CDR3 coding sequence is TGTGCCAGCAGCTTAGTTGATAGGTATTACGAGCAGTACTTC. J is TRBJ2-7 and V is TRBV7-9; D is unclear. This CDR3 is built from 14 residues. Looked up from germline, CDR1 is SEHNR and CDR2 is FQNEAQ (reference sequence). Trimming stripped 1 base from V and 4 bases from J, with 11 bases between.

V usage is TRBV2 and J usage is TRBJ2-6; D is unclear. This CDR3 is built from 14 residues. V lost 7 bases and J lost 0, with 7 bases in between. Looked up from germline, CDR1 is SNHLY and CDR2 is FYNNEI. In DNA, the CDR3 is TGTGCCAGCAATTATGACTCTGGGGCCAACGTCCTGACTTTC. The encoded protein is CASNYDSGANVLTF.

The chain couples TRBV27 to TRBJ2-7, with a weak D call TRBD1 (6 bases). This CDR3 comprises 17 residues. The germline V and J ends were trimmed by 4 bases and 3 bases, with 22 bases remaining between them. Germline V lookup: CDR1 MNHEY, CDR2 SMNVEV (reference sequence). In DNA, the CDR3 is TGTGCCAGCAGTTCATCAGGGGTTGGCTGGGAAAACTACGAGCAGTACTTC. Translated, it gives CASSSSGVGWENYEQYF.

This chain joins TRBV3-1 and TRBJ1-3, with D possibly matching TRBD1 (5 bases). The germline V gene has CDR1 LGHDT and CDR2 YNNKEL (reference sequence). This CDR3 is built from 17 residues. The V gene lost 0 bases and the J gene lost 0 bases, with 12 bases spanning the gap. The DNA of the CDR3 is TGTGCCAGCAGCCAAGAAACAGGCTACCGCTCTGGAAACACCATATATTTT. Translating it yields CASSQETGYRSGNTIYF.

V usage is TRBV6-2 or TRBV6-3 and J usage is TRBJ1-4, with a tentative D call TRBD1 (6 bases). This CDR3 is 15 amino acids long. CDR1 is MNHEY and CDR2 is SVGEGT in the germline V gene. The ends were cut back, 6 bases at V and 7 bases at J, with 18 bases in the middle. CDR3 nucleotide sequence: TGTGCCAGCAGGGCAGGACAGCCGGGAGGTGAAAAACTGTTTTTT. Amino acids: CASRAGQPGGEKLFF.

This clonotype occurred a few times. The rearrangement joins TRBV10-1 to TRBJ2-5; 9 bases are shared with TRBD1. V trimming: 6 bases; J trimming: 11 bases; junction bases outside the gene matches: 19. The CDR3 is 16 residues long. CDR1 and CDR2 (germline): WNHNN, SYGVQD (reference sequence). The CDR3 DNA follows: TGCGCCAGCAGCGACCAGACCGGGACAGGGTTCGATAGGCAGTACTTC. Translating gives CASSDQTGTGFDRQYF.